This record covers a single TCR beta chain. Its cognate antigen is unknown. This CDR3 comprises 14 residues. Looked up from germline, CDR1 is MDHEN and CDR2 is SYDVKM. With 5 bases clipped from V and 5 bases from J, the junction kept 8 bases outside the gene matches. This entry is derived from a study of response to subunit inactivated influenza vaccine. Overall study findings and caveats: Authors suggested few new T cells are recruited by each seasonal influenza vaccination.

TCRdb passed the RT-PCR reads through MiXCR, listing each CDR3 protein once. The sample has roughly 670,000 distinct CDR3 sequences, less than 15% seen once. The receptor was isolated from a man in his fifties or sixties who received an inactivated influenza vaccine. The V call is TRBV28, the J call TRBJ2-5, with TRBD1 identical over 7 bases. This sample comprised PBMCs from blood, obtained less than 15 days before vaccination. CDR3 coding DNA: TGTGCCAGCAGTAATGTGGACAGGTTCGAGACCCAGTACTTC. Translation gives CASSNVDRFETQYF.